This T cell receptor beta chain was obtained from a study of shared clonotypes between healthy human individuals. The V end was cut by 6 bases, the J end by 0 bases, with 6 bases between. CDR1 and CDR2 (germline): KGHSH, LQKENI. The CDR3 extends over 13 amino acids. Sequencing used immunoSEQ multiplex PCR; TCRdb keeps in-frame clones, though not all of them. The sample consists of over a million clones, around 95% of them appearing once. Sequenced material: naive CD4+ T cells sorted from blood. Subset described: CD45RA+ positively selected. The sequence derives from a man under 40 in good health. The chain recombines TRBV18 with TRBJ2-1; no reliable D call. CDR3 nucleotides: TGTGCCAGCTCGGAGAGCTCCTACAATGAGCAGTTCTTC. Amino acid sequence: CASSESSYNEQFF.